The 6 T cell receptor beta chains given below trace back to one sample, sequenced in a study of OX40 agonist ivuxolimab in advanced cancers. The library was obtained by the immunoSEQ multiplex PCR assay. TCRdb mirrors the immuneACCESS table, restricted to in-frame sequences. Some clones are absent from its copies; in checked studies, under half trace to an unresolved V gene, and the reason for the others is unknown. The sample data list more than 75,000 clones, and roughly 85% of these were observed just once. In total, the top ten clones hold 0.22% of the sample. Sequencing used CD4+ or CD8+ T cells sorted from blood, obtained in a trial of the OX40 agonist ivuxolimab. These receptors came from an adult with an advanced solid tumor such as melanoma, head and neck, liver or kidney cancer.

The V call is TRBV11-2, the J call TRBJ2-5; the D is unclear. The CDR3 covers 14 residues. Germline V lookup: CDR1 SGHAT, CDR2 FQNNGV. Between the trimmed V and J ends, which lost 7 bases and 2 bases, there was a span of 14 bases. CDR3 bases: TGTGCCAGCACCCCCAGGCACCTTCAAGAGACCCAGTACTTC. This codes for CASTPRHLQETQYF.

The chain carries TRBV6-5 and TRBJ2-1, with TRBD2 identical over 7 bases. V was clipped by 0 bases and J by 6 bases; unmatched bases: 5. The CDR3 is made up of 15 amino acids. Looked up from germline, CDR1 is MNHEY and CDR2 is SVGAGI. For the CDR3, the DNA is TGTGCCAGCAGTTACTCCGGCGGGGGACCCAATGAGCAGTTCTTC. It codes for CASSYSGGGPNEQFF.

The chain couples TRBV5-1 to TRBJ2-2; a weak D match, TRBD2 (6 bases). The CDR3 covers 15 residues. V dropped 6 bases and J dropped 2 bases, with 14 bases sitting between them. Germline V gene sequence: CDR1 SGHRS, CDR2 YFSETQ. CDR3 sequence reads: CASKSAGQNTGELFF. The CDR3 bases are TGCGCCAGCAAGTCGGCGGGGCAAAACACCGGGGAGCTGTTTTTT.

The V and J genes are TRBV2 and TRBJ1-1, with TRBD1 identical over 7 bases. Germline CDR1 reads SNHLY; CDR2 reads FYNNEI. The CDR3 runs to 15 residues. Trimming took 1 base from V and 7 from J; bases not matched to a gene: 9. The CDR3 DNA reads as TGTGCCAGCAGTGAAGGACAGGGAGGGCGGCATGAAGCTTTCTTT. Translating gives CASSEGQGGRHEAFF.

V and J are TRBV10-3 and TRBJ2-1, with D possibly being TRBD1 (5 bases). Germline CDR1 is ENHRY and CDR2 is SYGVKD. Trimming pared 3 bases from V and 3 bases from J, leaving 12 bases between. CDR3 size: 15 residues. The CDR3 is CAISDRQKYYNEQFF. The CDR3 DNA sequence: TGTGCCATCAGTGACCGACAGAAATACTACAATGAGCAGTTCTTC.

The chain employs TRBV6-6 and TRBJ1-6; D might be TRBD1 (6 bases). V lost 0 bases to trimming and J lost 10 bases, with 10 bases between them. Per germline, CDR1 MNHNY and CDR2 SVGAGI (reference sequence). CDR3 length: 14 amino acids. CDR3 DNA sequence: TGTGCCAGCAGTTACTCAGGGACACAATCACCCCTCCACTTT. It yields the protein CASSYSGTQSPLHF.